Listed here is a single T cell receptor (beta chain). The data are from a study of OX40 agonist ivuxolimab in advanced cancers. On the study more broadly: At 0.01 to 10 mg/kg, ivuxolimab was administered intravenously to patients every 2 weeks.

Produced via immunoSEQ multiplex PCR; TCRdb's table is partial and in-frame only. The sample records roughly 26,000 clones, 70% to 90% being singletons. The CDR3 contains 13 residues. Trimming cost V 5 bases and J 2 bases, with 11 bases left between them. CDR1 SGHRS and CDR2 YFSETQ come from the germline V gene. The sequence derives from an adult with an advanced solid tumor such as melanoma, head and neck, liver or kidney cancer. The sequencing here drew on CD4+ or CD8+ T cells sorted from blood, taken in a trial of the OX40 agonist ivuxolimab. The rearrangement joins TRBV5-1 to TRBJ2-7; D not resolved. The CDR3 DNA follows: TGCGCCAGCAGAGTTGGTTTCACCTACGAGCAGTACTTC. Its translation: CASRVGFTYEQYF.